This TCR beta chain was sequenced during a study of shared T cell receptors in the human thymus. CDR1 and CDR2 (germline): SNHLY, FYNNEI. This CDR3 is 13 amino acids long. Deletions cut 2 bases from V and 7 bases from J, with 9 bases between. The table came from immunoSEQ multiplex PCR; TCRdb's copy has only in-frame clones and leaves some out. The data show about 660,000 clones, over 75% seen once. This sample also appeared in a second study, on human thymus T cells.

What was sequenced was thymocytes. The rearrangement joins TRBV2 to TRBJ2-1, with D possibly TRBD2 on 5 matching bases. This receptor was identified in a boy in the first two years of life with a congenital heart defect. In DNA, the CDR3 is TGTGCCAGCAGTGAACCCCCGGGGAATGAGCAGTTCTTC. It specifies CASSEPPGNEQFF.